The 17 T cell receptor beta chains below were found in one sample sequenced in a study of identical twins' blood T cells. One entry per CDR3 protein results from TCRdb running MiXCR on the 5' RACE reads. Here the sample spans roughly 340,000 distinct CDR3 sequences, about 28% being singletons. Sequencing was done on a sample of PBMCs. These receptors came from a woman aged 18 to 49 in good health.

This rearrangement joins TRBV20-1 to TRBJ1-1; 9 positions match TRBD1. CDR1 and CDR2 from the germline V gene are DFQATT and SNEGSKA (reference sequence). Trimming removed 5 bases from V and 3 bases from J; junction bases left unmatched: 10. This CDR3 contains 15 residues. CDR3 sequence reads: CSAGIRTGADTEAFF. DNA for the CDR3: TGCAGTGCTGGCATCCGGACAGGGGCGGACACTGAAGCTTTCTTT.

V gene TRBV20-1 combines with J gene TRBJ2-7; weak D call: TRBD2 (6 bases). There are 12 residues in the CDR3. Trimming removed 2 bases at V and 4 bases at J, with 9 bases between. Germline V gene lookup returns CDR1 DFQATT and CDR2 SNEGSKA (reference sequence). The CDR3 DNA follows: TGCAGTGCTAGATTGAGCGGGTACGAGCAGTACTTC. It is translated as CSARLSGYEQYF.

This clonotype was detected many times. The chain links TRBV29-1 to TRBJ1-1, with D maybe TRBD1 (5 bases). Deletions cut 8 bases from V and 0 bases from J, with 19 bases between. CDR1 is SQVTM and CDR2 is ANQGSEA in the germline V gene. CDR3 length equals 15 residues. DNA of the CDR3: TGCAGCTTCTCCGGGGGGTGGGGCATGAACACTGAAGCTTTCTTT. Its translation: CSFSGGWGMNTEAFF.

This clonotype appeared many times. Its ends do not fully match the called genes, so a read error is possible. The chain combines TRBV5-1 with TRBJ2-3, with D hard to call. The V gene's germline CDR1 is SGHRS and CDR2 YFSETQ. The CDR3 runs 12 residues. The CDR3 loop reads CASSLTTDTQYF. The CDR3 nucleotides are TGTGCCAGTAGCTTGACGACAGATACGCAGTATTTT.

The chain employs TRBV5-1 and TRBJ1-3; D is ambiguous. Germline-derived CDR1 and CDR2 are SGHRS and YFSETQ. The V end was cut by 0 bases, the J end by 0 bases, with 7 bases between. This CDR3 is built from 15 residues. The CDR3 region has the DNA TGCGCCAGCAGCTTGGATACGTTCTCTGGAAACACCATATATTTT. Amino acid sequence: CASSLDTFSGNTIYF.

This clonotype was picked up a small number of times. The chain joins TRBV24-1 to TRBJ1-1; 8 bases fit TRBD1. CDR1 KGHDR and CDR2 SFDVKD come from the germline V gene. Unmatched junction bases numbered 4, after V lost 4 bases and J lost 1 base. This CDR3 has 15 amino acids. As DNA, the CDR3 is TGTGCCACCAGTGAGGACAGGGTCCCGAACACTGAAGCTTTCTTT. Its translation is CATSEDRVPNTEAFF.

This clonotype was seen a few times. This chain links TRBV7-9 with TRBJ1-1; D call uncertain. The V gene lost 3 bases and the J gene lost 10 bases, with 9 bases spanning the gap. The CDR3 is 11 amino acids. Per germline, CDR1 SEHNR and CDR2 FQNEAQ (reference sequence). The CDR3 is CASSFASGAFF. CDR3 in DNA: TGTGCCAGCAGCTTCGCTAGCGGAGCTTTCTTT.

The genes are TRBV19 and TRBJ1-6; D ambiguous. The V gene's germline CDR1 is LNHDA and CDR2 SQIVND (reference sequence). This CDR3 has 14 residues. The V gene lost 6 bases and the J gene lost 8 bases, with 14 bases spanning the gap. The CDR3 is CASSSDWGDSPLHF. For the CDR3, the DNA is TGTGCCAGTAGCAGTGACTGGGGAGATTCACCCCTCCACTTT.

The chain carries TRBV20-1 and TRBJ2-7; D not resolved. The germline gives CDR1 DFQATT, CDR2 SNEGSKA (reference sequence). Between the trimmed V and J ends, which lost 7 bases and 5 bases, there was a span of 12 bases. CDR3 size: 11 residues. The CDR3 region is CSVFSYDEQYF. CDR3 DNA sequence: TGCAGTGTCTTCTCCTATGACGAGCAGTACTTC.

This clonotype has only a few counts. J is TRBJ2-3 and V is TRBV11-2, with unresolved D. This CDR3 is 15 amino acids long. Looked up from germline, CDR1 is SGHAT and CDR2 is FQNNGV. V lost 2 bases, J lost 4 bases, and 13 bases lay in between. The CDR3 coding sequence is TGTGCCAGCAGCTTATATAACTCAAGGGCAGATACGCAGTATTTT. It yields the protein CASSLYNSRADTQYF.

The chain employs TRBV10-3 and TRBJ2-1; perhaps TRBD1 as D (5 bases). This CDR3 region has 14 residues. Trimming removed 3 bases from V and 8 bases from J, with 14 bases in between. Germline CDR1 reads ENHRY; CDR2 reads SYGVKD. The CDR3 here is CAISDLGAVDEQFF. The CDR3, as DNA: TGTGCCATCAGTGACCTAGGGGCGGTGGATGAGCAGTTCTTC.

The chain carries TRBV15 and TRBJ1-2; D unresolved. V was pared by 4 bases and J by 5 bases, with 11 bases between. Per germline, CDR1 LNHNV and CDR2 YYDKDF (reference sequence). The CDR3 runs to 13 residues. CDR3 protein: CATSNLEGYGYTF. The CDR3 DNA reads TGTGCCACCAGCAACCTCGAGGGATATGGCTACACCTTC.

The chain employs TRBV9 and TRBJ1-5; D is ambiguous. Germline V gene sequence: CDR1 SGDLS, CDR2 YYNGEE. The CDR3 loop spans 15 amino acids. The V and J ends lost 2 bases and 5 bases respectively, with 14 bases between them. The CDR3 spells CASSVGDTGDQPQHF. Written as DNA, the CDR3 is TGTGCCAGCAGCGTGGGAGACACTGGTGATCAGCCCCAGCATTTT.

The rearrangement links TRBV6-4 to TRBJ2-3; TRBD1 is a possible D gene (6 bases). Trimming shortened V by 6 bases and J by 4 bases, and 17 bases separated the two germline ends. The length of the CDR3 is 15 residues. Germline V lookup: CDR1 MRHNA, CDR2 SNTAGT. The CDR3 sequence is CASSPTGFSADTQYF. In DNA, the CDR3 is TGTGCCAGCAGCCCAACAGGGTTTAGCGCAGATACGCAGTATTTT.

There are a few counts of this clonotype. This chain connects TRBV19 to TRBJ1-5; D possibly corresponds to TRBD1 (5 bases). Trimming cost V 4 bases and J 5 bases, with 15 bases left between them. The V gene's germline CDR1 is LNHDA and CDR2 SQIVND (reference sequence). This CDR3 region has 15 residues. The CDR3 loop is CASSRDTGADQPQHF. The DNA for the CDR3 is TGTGCCAGTAGTAGGGATACCGGGGCCGATCAGCCCCAGCATTTT.

With regard to this clonotype: At one end the junction does not follow the germline gene, possibly because of a read error. This chain links TRBV30 with TRBJ1-1; TRBD1 is a possible D gene (5 bases). In germline, CDR1 is GTSNPN, CDR2 SVGIG (reference sequence). CDR3 length: 16 amino acids. CDR3 DNA sequence: TGTGCCTGGATCCCACTAAGGGACGGAGTGAACACTGAATCTTTCTTT. Residues: CAWIPLRDGVNTESFF. The full variable domain, its missing parts supplied by reference TRBV30 and TRBJ1-1, is SQTIHQWPATLVQPVGSPLSLECTVEGTSNPNLYWYRQAAGRGLQLLFYSVGIGQISSEVPQNLSASRPQDRQFILSSKKLLLSDSGFYLCAWIPLRDGVNTESFFGQGTRLTVV.

V gene TRBV12-3 or TRBV12-4 combines with J gene TRBJ2-2; 7 nucleotides agree with TRBD1. V gave up 6 bases and J gave up 3 bases; unmatched junction bases: 4. The length of the CDR3 is 14 residues. The CDR3 here is CASRNTGDTGELFF. For the CDR3, the DNA is TGTGCCAGCAGGAACACAGGGGACACCGGGGAGCTGTTTTTT.